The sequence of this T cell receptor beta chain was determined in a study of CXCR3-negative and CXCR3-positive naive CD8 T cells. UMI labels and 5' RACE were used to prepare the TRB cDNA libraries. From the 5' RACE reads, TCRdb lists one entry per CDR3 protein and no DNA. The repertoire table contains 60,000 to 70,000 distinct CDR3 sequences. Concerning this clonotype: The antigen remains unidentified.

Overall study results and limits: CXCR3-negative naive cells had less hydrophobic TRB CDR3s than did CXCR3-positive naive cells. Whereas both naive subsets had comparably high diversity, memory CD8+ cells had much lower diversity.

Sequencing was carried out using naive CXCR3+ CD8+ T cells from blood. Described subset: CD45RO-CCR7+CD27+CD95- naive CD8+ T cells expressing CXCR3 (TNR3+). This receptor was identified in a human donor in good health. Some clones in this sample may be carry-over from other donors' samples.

CDR3 residues: CASSTDRGLDEKLFF. The chain employs TRBV5-1 and TRBJ1-4; TCRdb's D call, TRBD1, is unchecked because there is no DNA. The CDR3 runs to 15 residues. Looked up from germline, CDR1 is SGHRS and CDR2 is YFSETQ. The complete variable domain, with remaining parts taken from reference TRBV5-1 and TRBJ1-4, reads KAGVTQTPRYLIKTRGQQVTLSCSPISGHRSVSWYQQTPGQGLQFLFEYFSETQRNKGNFPGRFSGRQFSNSRSEMNVSTLELGDSALYLCASSTDRGLDEKLFFGSGTQLSVL.